This T cell receptor (beta chain) came from a study of cytomegalovirus exposure and HLA in healthy donors. General observations from the study: Solely CMV serostatus was available to characterize immune exposure. According to the study, 160 or so TCR beta chains were cytomegalovirus-associated. Reports indicated that the classifier achieved high specificity and sensitivity in diagnosing cytomegalovirus status.

To note about this clone: As yet, its antigen is unknown.

Both 60 Vbeta primers and 13 Jbeta primers went into the PCR. The method was immunoSEQ multiplex PCR; TCRdb's version includes in-frame clones alone and lacks a portion of them. In all, the sample yields more than 140,000 clones. Sequencing was done on a sample of PBMCs. The TCR comes from a woman under 30 in good health and CMV-seronegative.

The CDR3 nucleotides are TGTGCCAGCAGTTGGGGGACTAGCGGAACAGATACGCAGTATTTT. Translated: CASSWGTSGTDTQYF. The rearrangement joins TRBV5-4 to TRBJ2-3; TRBD2 matches at 11 bases. J gave up 3 bases and V 5 bases, and 5 bases lay outside the gene matches. The CDR3 extends over 15 amino acids. CDR1 is SGHNT, CDR2 YYREEE, per germline (reference sequence).